Each of the 13 T cell receptor beta chains below was sequenced from the same sample in a study of blood T cell repertoires in COVID-19. Measured with immunoSEQ multiplex PCR; TCRdb has only the in-frame clones, and not every one. The table has approximately 150,000 clones, around 90% seen once. Sequencing used peripheral blood. These receptors all stem from a human donor in a cohort sampled during active COVID-19.

This clone occurred once. The chain carries TRBV19 and TRBJ1-1; D gene unclear. V was clipped by 4 bases and J by 4 bases, with 10 bases between them. Germline V CDR1 and CDR2: LNHDA, SQIVND (reference sequence). This CDR3 comprises 13 residues. The CDR3 loop reads CASSTTGGTEAFF. In DNA, the CDR3 is TGTGCCAGTAGTACGACGGGAGGCACTGAAGCTTTCTTT.

The gene calls are TRBV15 and TRBJ2-1, with TRBD1 as a possible D gene (5 bases). V lost 8 bases and J 3 bases, leaving 23 bases between the germline ends. Germline V gene data show CDR1 as LNHNV and CDR2 as YYDKDF (reference sequence). The CDR3 sequence is 17 residues long. The CDR3 nucleotides are TGTGCCACCGACAGAGCTAGGCAGAGACCCAACTACAATGAGCAGTTCTTC. As protein: CATDRARQRPNYNEQFF.

V is TRBV7-8 and J is TRBJ1-2; 7 nucleotides match TRBD1. The CDR3 has 15 residues. V lost 5 bases and J lost 2; bases outside the gene matches: 8. Germline loops: CDR1 SGHVS, CDR2 FQNEAQ. CDR3 protein: CASSPRTGLNYGYTF. The CDR3 nucleotides read TGTGCCAGCAGCCCTCGGACAGGACTGAACTATGGCTACACCTTC. The variable domain in full, completed from reference TRBV7-8 and TRBJ1-2, reads GAGVSQSPRYKVAKRGQDVALRCDPISGHVSLFWYQQALGQGPEFLTYFQNEAQLDKSGLPSDRFFAERPEGSVSTLKIQRTQQEDSAVYLCASSPRTGLNYGYTFGSGTRLTVV.

The chain couples TRBV5-1 to TRBJ2-3, with a tentative D call TRBD2 (5 bases). Trimming shortened V by 0 bases and J by 0 bases, and 5 bases separated the two germline ends. CDR3 length: 14 amino acids. CDR1 is SGHRS, CDR2 YFSETQ, per germline. This CDR3 reads CASSLGGSTDTQYF. The DNA of the CDR3 is TGCGCCAGCAGCTTGGGAGGGAGCACAGATACGCAGTATTTT.

The rearrangement links TRBV5-4 to TRBJ1-2; D remains ambiguous. This CDR3 contains 16 residues. Trimming took off 0 bases at V and 3 bases at J, with 15 bases between the two ends. The germline V gene encodes CDR1 SGHNT and CDR2 YYREEE (reference sequence). CDR3 residues: CASSLAEGSFYYGYTF. In DNA, the CDR3 is TGTGCCAGCAGCTTGGCCGAGGGCAGCTTCTACTATGGCTACACCTTC.

The sample holds one count of this clone. The chain couples TRBV3-1 (or the pseudogene TRBV3-2) to TRBJ1-1, with D perhaps matching TRBD1 (5 bases). V lost 4 bases, J lost 4 bases, and 16 bases lay in between. The CDR3 has 15 residues. Germline CDR1 reads LGHDT; CDR2 reads YNNKEL (reference sequence). The CDR3 is CASSPSWGGVTEAFF. Written as DNA, the CDR3 is TGTGCCAGCAGCCCATCGTGGGGAGGGGTCACTGAAGCTTTCTTT.

The chain carries TRBV3-1 (or the pseudogene TRBV3-2) and TRBJ1-2; perhaps TRBD1 as D (5 bases). Germline-derived CDR1 and CDR2 are LGHDT and YNNKEL (reference sequence). Trimming removed 1 base at V and 7 bases at J, with 10 bases between. CDR3 size: 13 residues. DNA of the CDR3: TGTGCCAGCAGCCAAGTCCCAGGGATTGGCTACACCTTC. Residues: CASSQVPGIGYTF.

V usage is TRBV10-3 and J usage is TRBJ2-1; TRBD2 aligns across 7 bases. CDR3 size: 13 residues. Germline trimming cut 11 bases from V and 6 bases from J; bases unmatched to any gene: 10. Per the germline V gene, CDR1 is ENHRY and CDR2 is SYGVKD. CDR3 in DNA: TGTGCCGTAGCCGGGACTACACTCAATGAGCAGTTCTTC. Protein product: CAVAGTTLNEQFF.

V gene TRBV5-1 combines with J gene TRBJ2-1, with D possibly TRBD1 on 5 matching bases. The CDR3 sequence is 15 residues long. The germline gives CDR1 SGHRS, CDR2 YFSETQ. V gave up 0 bases and J gave up 6 bases, with 13 bases separating them. CDR3 loop: CASSLVARAGNEQFF. In DNA form, the CDR3 reads TGCGCCAGCAGCTTGGTCGCCAGGGCAGGCAATGAGCAGTTCTTC.

The V gene is TRBV6-6, the J gene TRBJ1-3, with a tentative D call TRBD1 (5 bases). Trimming stripped 7 bases from V and 1 base from J, with 11 bases between. Germline CDR1 MNHNY, CDR2 SVGAGI (reference sequence). This CDR3 comprises 14 residues. CDR3 nucleotides: TGTGCCAGCACCCTCCAGGGATCTGGAAACACCATATATTTT. Its protein is CASTLQGSGNTIYF.

The rearrangement uses TRBV11-2 and TRBJ2-2; a possible D gene is TRBD1 (6 bases). Germline V gene sequence: CDR1 SGHAT, CDR2 FQNNGV. V was cut by 9 bases and J by 4 bases, with 12 bases left in between. This CDR3 is built from 13 residues. CDR3 sequence (DNA): TGTGCCAGACAGGGCATGGGCACCGGGGAGCTGTTTTTT. Protein sequence: CARQGMGTGELFF. Combining the CDR3 with reference TRBV11-2 and TRBJ2-2 gives the whole variable domain EAGVAQSPRYKIIEKRQSVAFWCNPISGHATLYWYQQILGQGPKLLIQFQNNGVVDDSQLPKDRFSAERLKGVDSTLKIQPAKLEDSAVYLCARQGMGTGELFFGEGSRLTVL.

This chain uses TRBV11-2 with TRBJ2-3, with TRBD1 matching over 8 bases. The V gene end was trimmed by 1 base and the J gene end by 1 base; junction bases not matched to a gene: 1. The germline gives CDR1 SGHAT, CDR2 FQNNGV. The CDR3 is made up of 15 amino acids. The CDR3 sequence: CASSLGQGRTDTQYF. The CDR3 DNA follows: TGTGCCAGCAGCTTAGGACAGGGGCGCACAGATACGCAGTATTTT.

This chain joins TRBV6-6 and TRBJ2-5; perhaps TRBD1 as D (6 bases). From germline, CDR1 is MNHNY and CDR2 SVGAGI (reference sequence). With 4 bases removed from V and 5 bases from J, the gap between germline ends came to 14 bases. The CDR3 loop spans 14 amino acids. The CDR3: CASSLQGLRETQYF. The CDR3 region has the DNA TGTGCCAGCAGTTTACAGGGATTGCGCGAGACCCAGTACTTC.